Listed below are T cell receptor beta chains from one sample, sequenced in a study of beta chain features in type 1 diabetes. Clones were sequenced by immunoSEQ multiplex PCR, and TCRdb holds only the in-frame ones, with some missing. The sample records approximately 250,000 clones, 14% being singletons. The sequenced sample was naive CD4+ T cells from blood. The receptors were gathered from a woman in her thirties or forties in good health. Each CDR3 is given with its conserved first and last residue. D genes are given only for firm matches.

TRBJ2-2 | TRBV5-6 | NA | CASSLSVDSAGELFF
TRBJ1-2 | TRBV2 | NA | CASPGWTANYGYTF
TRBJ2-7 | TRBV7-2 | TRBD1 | CASTRDREGEQYF
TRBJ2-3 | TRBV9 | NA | CASSGSGYTQYF
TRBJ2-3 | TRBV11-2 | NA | CASRRGDTQYF
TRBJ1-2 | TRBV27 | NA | CASSNPGYWGYTF
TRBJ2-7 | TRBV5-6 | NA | CASSGSGEEQYF
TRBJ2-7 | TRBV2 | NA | CASSRVTNSYEQYF
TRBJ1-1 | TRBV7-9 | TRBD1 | CASSFWTGNTEAFF
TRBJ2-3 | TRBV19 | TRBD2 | CASTLSGGANTQYF
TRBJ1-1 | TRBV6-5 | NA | CASSPRQLRNTEAFF
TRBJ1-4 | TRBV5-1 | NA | CASSSWTDEKLFF
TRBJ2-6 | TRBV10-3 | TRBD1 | CAISPGQGAPGANVLTF
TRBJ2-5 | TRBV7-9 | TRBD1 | CASSLQGARETQYF
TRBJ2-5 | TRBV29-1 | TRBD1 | CSAGTGGETQYF
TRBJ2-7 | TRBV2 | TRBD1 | CASGDSLSSYEQYF
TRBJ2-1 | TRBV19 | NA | CASSPRLGAYNEQFF
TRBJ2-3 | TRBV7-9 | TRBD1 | CASSSYRGLATDTQYF
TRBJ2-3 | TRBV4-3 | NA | CASSQILAVTDTQYF
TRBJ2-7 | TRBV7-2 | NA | CASSSRTISYEQYF
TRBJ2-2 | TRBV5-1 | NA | CASSGTLSLANTGELFF
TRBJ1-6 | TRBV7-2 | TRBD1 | CASSRQGFQSPLHF
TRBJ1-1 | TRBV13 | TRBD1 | CASSSRTGGENTEAFF
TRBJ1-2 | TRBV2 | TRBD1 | CASSLPGTGPYGYTF
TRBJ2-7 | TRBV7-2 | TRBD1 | CASSHRQGAYEQYF
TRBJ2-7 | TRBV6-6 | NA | CASTSTANYEQYF
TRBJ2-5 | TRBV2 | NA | CASNYLRGQETQYF
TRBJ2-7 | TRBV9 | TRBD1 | CASSSGQGVGEQYF
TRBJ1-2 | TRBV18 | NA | CASSPDRQSGYGYTF
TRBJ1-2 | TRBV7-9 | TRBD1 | CASTRGQGEGYTF
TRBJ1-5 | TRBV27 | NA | CASSSGTGMGIQPQHF
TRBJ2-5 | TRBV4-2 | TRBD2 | CASSQARAGGLGETQYF
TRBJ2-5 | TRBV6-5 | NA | CASSMAGAPATQYF
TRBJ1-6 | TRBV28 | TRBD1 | CASSLVEGAGNSPLHF
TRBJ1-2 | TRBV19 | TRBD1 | CASRRDSDFYTF
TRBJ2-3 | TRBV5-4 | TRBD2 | CASSGAGGGTDTQYF
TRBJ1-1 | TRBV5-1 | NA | CASSLGLTTRRSMNTEAFF
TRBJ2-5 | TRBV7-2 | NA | CASSLLGTQRVGETQYF
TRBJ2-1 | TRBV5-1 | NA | CASSSQDNEQFF
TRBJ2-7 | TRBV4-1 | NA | CASSLEGGPSEQYF
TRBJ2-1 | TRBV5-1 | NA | CASSHEGPDFNEQFF
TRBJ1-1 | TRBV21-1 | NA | CASSKSRGTDEAFF
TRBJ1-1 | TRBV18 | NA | CASSRQTENTEAFF
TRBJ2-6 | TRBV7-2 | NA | CASSLAPGPGSGANVLTF
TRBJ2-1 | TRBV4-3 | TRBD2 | CASSQELTSGGTSEQFF
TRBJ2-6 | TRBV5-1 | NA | CASSLPRDTFTSSGANVLTF
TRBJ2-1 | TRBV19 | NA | CASSMRERDNEQFF
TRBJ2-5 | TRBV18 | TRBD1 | CASSHSPGQGEETQYF
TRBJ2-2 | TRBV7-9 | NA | CASSRGGRAVTGELFF
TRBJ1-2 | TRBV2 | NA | CASDSKNGYTF
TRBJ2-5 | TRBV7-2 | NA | CASSLASRNQYF
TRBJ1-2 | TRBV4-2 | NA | CASSQEFGEVRGYTF
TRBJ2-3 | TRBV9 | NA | CASSVMGGNTDTQYF
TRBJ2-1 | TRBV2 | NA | CASRRTSAGNEQFF
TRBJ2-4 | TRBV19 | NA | CASSIGGEALAKNIQYF
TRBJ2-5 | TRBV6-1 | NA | CASSRLRETQYF
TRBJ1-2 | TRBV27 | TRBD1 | CASSRDRFRTEGDYGYTF
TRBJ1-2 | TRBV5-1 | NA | CASSLTQDYGYTF
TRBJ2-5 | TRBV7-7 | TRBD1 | CASSFGTVETQYF